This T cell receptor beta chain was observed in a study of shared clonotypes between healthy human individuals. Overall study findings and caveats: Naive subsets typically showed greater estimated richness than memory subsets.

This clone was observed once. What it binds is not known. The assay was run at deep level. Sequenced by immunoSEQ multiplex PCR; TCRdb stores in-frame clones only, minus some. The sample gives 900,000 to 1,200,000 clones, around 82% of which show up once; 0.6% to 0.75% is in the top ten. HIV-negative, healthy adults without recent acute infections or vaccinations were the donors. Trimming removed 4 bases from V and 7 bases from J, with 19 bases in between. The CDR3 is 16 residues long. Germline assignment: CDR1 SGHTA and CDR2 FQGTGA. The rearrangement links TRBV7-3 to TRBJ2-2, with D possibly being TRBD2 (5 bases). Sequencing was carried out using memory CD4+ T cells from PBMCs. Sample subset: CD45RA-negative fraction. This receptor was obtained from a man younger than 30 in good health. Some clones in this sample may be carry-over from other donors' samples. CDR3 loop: CASSSSGNPGIGELFF. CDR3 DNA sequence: TGTGCCAGCAGCTCCTCCGGGAACCCGGGTATCGGGGAGCTGTTTTTT.